A single sample gave rise to the 17 T cell receptor beta chains below, sequenced in a study of cytotoxic CD8 clonotypes in ibrutinib-treated CLL. Assay: immunoSEQ multiplex PCR; the TCRdb copy retains only in-frame clones and omits some. The sample yields roughly 180,000 clones, about 80% seen once. The sample here was PBMCs, taken after 24 months of ibrutinib treatment. These receptors all stem from a human donor with chronic lymphocytic leukemia.

The chain employs TRBV11-2 and TRBJ1-5; weak D call: TRBD1 (5 bases). In germline, CDR1 is SGHAT, CDR2 FQNNGV. The CDR3 is 15 amino acids. Trimming left V 0 bases short and J 3 bases short, with 9 bases between. This CDR3 reads CASSLDRGINQPQHF. The CDR3 nucleotides read TGTGCCAGCAGCTTAGATCGGGGGATCAATCAGCCCCAGCATTTT.

The V and J genes are TRBV5-6 and TRBJ2-2; 9 bases fit TRBD1. Germline lookup yields CDR1 SGHDT and CDR2 YYEEEE. The CDR3 length is 16 residues. The ends lost 0 bases at V and 6 bases at J; junction bases unmatched: 6. CDR3 DNA: TGTGCCAGCAGCTTGGGGGACAGGGACTCGCCCGGGGAGCTGTTTTTT. Translated, it gives CASSLGDRDSPGELFF.

V is TRBV18 and J is TRBJ1-1; D unclear. Trimming pared 4 bases from V and 4 bases from J, leaving 10 bases between. This CDR3 is built from 13 residues. The V gene's germline CDR1 is KGHSH and CDR2 LQKENI. The CDR3 loop reads CASSRDLGTEAFF. CDR3 in DNA: TGTGCCAGCTCACGGGATCTAGGCACTGAAGCTTTCTTT.

The chain recombines TRBV10-3 with TRBJ2-2; 7 nucleotides line up with TRBD2. CDR1 ENHRY and CDR2 SYGVKD come from the germline V gene. V shed 4 bases, J shed 3 bases, and the junction held 2 bases outside the gene matches. The CDR3 has 14 amino acids. In nucleotides, the CDR3 is TGTGCCATCAGTGGTCTAGCGGACACCGGGGAGCTGTTTTTT. Encoded protein: CAISGLADTGELFF.

V gene TRBV29-1 combines with J gene TRBJ1-2, with 8 bases matching TRBD1. Unmatched junction bases numbered 12, after V lost 5 bases and J lost 7 bases. The CDR3 spans 14 residues. CDR1 is SQVTM, CDR2 ANQGSEA, per germline. The DNA of the CDR3 is TGCAGCGTTTGGACAGGGCCCCTTTCTAGTGGCTACACCTTC. Its protein is CSVWTGPLSSGYTF.

This clone was picked up a small number of times. The chain recombines TRBV30 with TRBJ2-2; D is possibly TRBD1 (7 bases). V was shortened by 5 bases and J by 7 bases, with 11 bases between the two germline ends. Germline CDR1 reads GTSNPN; CDR2 reads SVGIG (reference sequence). The CDR3 is made up of 12 amino acids. The CDR3 DNA sequence: TGTGCCTGGCGACAGGGACTCGGGGAGCTGTTTTTT. Amino acids: CAWRQGLGELFF.

The chain uses TRBV28 and TRBJ2-7, with TRBD1 as a possible D gene (6 bases). CDR1 is MDHEN, CDR2 SYDVKM, per germline. Trimming left V 4 bases short and J 4 bases short, with 20 bases between. This CDR3 has 16 amino acids. The CDR3, as DNA: TGTGCCAGCAGTTCTTCCTACAGGGTATTGAGTTACGAGCAGTACTTC. Its protein product is CASSSSYRVLSYEQYF.

This chain links TRBV7-2 with TRBJ2-5; 14 nucleotides agree with TRBD2. Germline V gene sequence: CDR1 SGHTA, CDR2 FQGNSA. This CDR3 has 15 amino acids. The V gene end was trimmed by 6 bases and the J gene end by 0 bases; junction bases not matched to a gene: 0. In DNA, the CDR3 is TGTGCCAGCAGGACTAGCGGGAGGGACCAAGAGACCCAGTACTTC. This gives the protein CASRTSGRDQETQYF.

The rearrangement joins TRBV4-3 to TRBJ2-2; TRBD1 matches 10 bases. CDR1 is LGHNA and CDR2 is YSLEER in the germline V gene. V was clipped by 3 bases and J by 7 bases; unmatched bases: 5. CDR3 length: 15 residues. Here the CDR3 reads CASSQTGGIGGELFF. Here the CDR3 DNA reads TGCGCCAGCAGCCAGACAGGGGGCATCGGCGGGGAGCTGTTTTTT.

This rearrangement joins TRBV27 to TRBJ1-3; D ambiguous. V was trimmed by 0 bases and J by 8 bases, leaving 14 bases between them. Germline V gene lookup returns CDR1 MNHEY and CDR2 SMNVEV (reference sequence). CDR3 length equals 15 residues. The CDR3 here is CASSLSGQMIDTIYF. The CDR3 DNA is TGTGCCAGCAGTTTATCAGGCCAAATGATCGACACCATATATTTT.

The chain employs TRBV19 and TRBJ2-5, with 10 bases matching TRBD2. Trimming cost V 5 bases and J 4 bases; bases outside gene matches: 7. The CDR3 is made up of 15 amino acids. Germline V gene sequence: CDR1 LNHDA, CDR2 SQIVND (reference sequence). DNA of the CDR3: TGTGCCAGTAGTCTACTAGCGGGATTGAGAGAGACCCAGTACTTC. It yields the protein CASSLLAGLRETQYF. The entire variable domain, with the rest obtained from reference TRBV19 and TRBJ2-5, is as follows: DGGITQSPKYLFRKEGQNVTLSCEQNLNHDAMYWYRQDPGQGLRLIYYSQIVNDFQKGDIAEGYSVSREKKESFPLTVTSAQKNPTAFYLCASSLLAGLRETQYFGPGTRLLVL.

This rearrangement joins TRBV2 to TRBJ2-5; D is undetermined. Germline V lookup: CDR1 SNHLY, CDR2 FYNNEI. V shed 7 bases and J shed 0 bases, with 6 bases lying between them. The length of the CDR3 is 12 residues. CDR3 bases: TGTGCCAGCAAAAGTTACCAAGAGACCCAGTACTTC. This gives the protein CASKSYQETQYF.

This sequence joins TRBV29-1 and TRBJ1-1; D gene unclear. Trimming removed 7 bases from V and 1 base from J, with 7 bases in between. The CDR3 loop spans 11 amino acids. Germline V gene lookup returns CDR1 SQVTM and CDR2 ANQGSEA. Here the CDR3 reads CSAAANTEAFF. As DNA, the CDR3 is TGCAGCGCCGCGGCGAACACTGAAGCTTTCTTT.

This sequence joins TRBV27 and TRBJ1-1; the D is unclear. The CDR3 has 13 residues. The germline V gene encodes CDR1 MNHEY and CDR2 SMNVEV (reference sequence). The germline V and J ends were trimmed by 5 bases and 3 bases, with 10 bases remaining between them. The CDR3 coding sequence is TGTGCCAGCAGTCCGGGTTGGTACACTGAAGCTTTCTTT. Amino acids: CASSPGWYTEAFF.

V usage is TRBV6-5 and J usage is TRBJ1-5; D unresolved. Per the germline V gene, CDR1 is MNHEY and CDR2 is SVGAGI. V gave up 5 bases and J gave up 6 bases, with 11 bases separating them. This CDR3 is 13 amino acids long. The CDR3 sequence: CASSNPLGQPQHF. CDR3 DNA: TGTGCCAGCAGTAACCCATTGGGTCAGCCCCAGCATTTT.

The V and J genes are TRBV5-6 and TRBJ1-3; no reliable D call. CDR1 is SGHDT, CDR2 YYEEEE, per germline. This CDR3 region has 13 residues. The germline V and J ends were trimmed by 1 base and 11 bases, with 13 bases remaining between them. CDR3 loop: CASSLIPGFAIYF. As DNA, the CDR3 is TGTGCCAGCAGCTTGATACCCGGTTTCGCCATATATTTT.

This clone has only one observation. The rearrangement links TRBV13 to TRBJ1-3; D perhaps matches TRBD1 (5 bases). Germline V CDR1 and CDR2: PRHDT, FYEKMQ (reference sequence). The CDR3 consists of 14 residues. Trimming removed 5 bases at V and 2 bases at J, with 10 bases between. CDR3 sequence (DNA): TGTGCCAGCAGCCCGGTGGGGGCTGGAAACACCATATATTTT. Translation gives CASSPVGAGNTIYF.